This TCR beta chain was found in a study of cytomegalovirus exposure and HLA in healthy donors. Study information: There were 70 million to 95 million unique TCRs (from HLA-typed donors) in an early data release.

Study-wide points: The study labeled 164 TCR beta chains cytomegalovirus-associated. Per a prior analysis, the majority of TCR beta V segments were productive roughly 90% or roughly 30% of the time. A cluster of highly shared sequence variants was likely a sequencing artifact.

Primers: 60 Vbeta forward and 13 Jbeta reverse. The repertoire was sequenced with immunoSEQ multiplex PCR; TCRdb's copy has only in-frame clones and lacks some. The sample has more than 110,000 clones, 73% seen once. The V gene's germline CDR1 is SGHRS and CDR2 YFSETQ. The CDR3 spans 17 residues. The trim removed 4 bases at V and 7 bases at J, leaving 17 bases unmatched. Regarding this clone: Its antigen is as yet unknown.

The chain uses TRBV5-1 and TRBJ2-1; 7 bases agree with TRBD1. The source is a human donor in good health. Sequenced input: PBMCs. The DNA of the CDR3 is TGCGCCAGCAGCCCTACGACAGGGAACCTAATCTGGAATGAGCAGTTCTTC. Its protein product is CASSPTTGNLIWNEQFF.